This T cell receptor (beta chain) was obtained from a study of blood T cells in healthy people across ages (dated by TCRdb to between 2014 and 2017). The study in broad terms: Template switching captured roughly one uniquely barcoded TCR beta cDNA molecule per two T cells in model experiments. The study analyzed two additional independent replicas of 1 million unique cDNA reads from the same blood draw for two donors, one aged 18 to 30 and one aged 80 or older. The study measured age-related changes in TCR beta repertoire diversity using deep sequencing normalized with unique cDNA molecular identifiers. Four age groups were formed from the donors: young (average about 15 years), middle-aged (roughly 38), aged (about 68) and long-lived (about 80). To avoid experimental bias, donors of different ages were spread randomly across the sequencing lanes.

The donors were about 40 Caucasian individuals from Russia, aged roughly 6 to 90 years, who were systemically healthy. Roughly 10 milliliters of peripheral blood were collected from each donor into EDTA-treated Vacutainer tubes. Ficoll-Paque density-gradient centrifugation was used to isolate PBMCs, with at least 6.5 million per sample. Total RNA was extracted from PBMCs with Trizol reagent, with at least 5 micrograms obtained per sample. The percentages of naive CD45RAhigh/CD27high T cells were determined by flow cytometry on a PBMC aliquot from every donor. The paper as a whole reports these results and caveats: Because donor CMV infection status was unknown, age-related changes in expanded clonotypes were potentially confounded. Total diversity estimates from one million sequenced T cells were considered lower bounds and underestimates. Compared with the aged group, the long-lived group had more naive CD4+ T cells, fewer expanded clones and increased TCR diversity, a pattern suggesting age selection. Because profiling used bulk unsorted PBMCs, naive and antigen-experienced compartments could not be compared conclusively. As age increased, observed TCR beta diversity per million T cells dropped in a roughly linear way, and a significant reduction was already evident by age about 36. A strong correlation was found between observed TCR beta diversity and the percentage of naive T cells measured by flow cytometry.

The library was produced with 5' RACE. The sequencer listed for this sample is Illumina HiSeq 2500. A second PCR of roughly 6 to 11 cycles was run with a J-beta primer mix and a sample-barcoded 5' primer. A template-switch 5' adaptor carrying 12 random nucleotides introduced a unique molecular identifier onto each TCR beta cDNA molecule. At least 3 million CDR3-containing paired-end reads were obtained from each sample. All of the RNA was converted into first-strand cDNA using the Mint cDNA synthesis kit, with a TRBC-specific oligonucleotide serving as the primer. Following uracil-DNA glycosylase treatment, a first 18-cycle PCR with universal primers M1SS and BC2_uni_R was performed on all cDNA. Concerning the study's data processing: For normalization, 1 million high-quality reads, each with a distinct molecular identifier, were randomly selected from each sample. Instead of being binned into consensus sequences, reads with shared molecular identifiers were discarded. CDR3 identification, clonotype clustering and error correction used MiTCR with a Q25 quality threshold and the strictest error-elimination algorithm. A nonparametric unseen species model using Euler transformation provided a lower-bound estimate of total TCR beta diversity. In-frame beta chains were kept once TCRdb had trimmed the public reads at Q25 with fastp and called clones with MiXCR. Each CDR3 protein appears once, grouped with its most common genes and DNA. The V and J calls, along with clone size, are taken from TCRdb and not from the paper's own processing. Counted in this sample were nearly 800,000 distinct CDR3 sequences; 56% of them appeared once. The ten top clones hold 20% to 30% of the sample.

According to the germline V gene, CDR1 reads MDHEN and CDR2 reads SYDVKM. The junction carries 12 bases between V and J, which are trimmed by 6 bases and 3 bases respectively. Inclusive of the bounding cysteine and phenylalanine, the CDR3 is 13 residues long. Only the CDR3 region is kept as DNA, spanning 39 bases read in frame from base 1. In this sample, this clonotype turned up once. Its antigen is not yet known. One base away there is no much larger clone; base qualities are not given. Material: blood. The rearrangement combines TRBV28 with TRBJ2-7; no D gene can be assigned with confidence. The clonotype comes from a man aged 35 to 55 in good health. CDR3 reads: CASSQLEIYEQYF. The sequence in DNA is TGTGCCAGCAGCCAACTCGAGATCTACGAGCAGTACTTC.